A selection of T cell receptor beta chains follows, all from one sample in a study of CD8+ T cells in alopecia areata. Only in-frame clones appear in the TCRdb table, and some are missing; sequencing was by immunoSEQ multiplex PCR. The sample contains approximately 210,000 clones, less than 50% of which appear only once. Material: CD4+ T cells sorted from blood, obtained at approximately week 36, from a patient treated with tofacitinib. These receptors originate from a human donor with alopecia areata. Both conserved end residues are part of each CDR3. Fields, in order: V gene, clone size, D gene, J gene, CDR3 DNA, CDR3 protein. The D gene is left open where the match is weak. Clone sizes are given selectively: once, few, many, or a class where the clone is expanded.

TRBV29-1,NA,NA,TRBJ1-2,TGCAGCGTAGTACTGGGACGGCCTTCTGGCTACACCTTC,CSVVLGRPSGYTF
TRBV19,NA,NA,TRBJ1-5,TGTGCCAGTAGCGACGATAGCAATCAGCCCCAGCATTTT,CASSDDSNQPQHF
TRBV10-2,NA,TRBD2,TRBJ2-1,TGCGCCAGCAGGACGACTAGCGTGGTAGAGTTCTTC,CASRTTSVVEFF
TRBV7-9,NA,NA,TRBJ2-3,TGTGCCAGCAGCCTCAATCCAGGTTTCTACACAGATACGCAGTATTTT,CASSLNPGFYTDTQYF
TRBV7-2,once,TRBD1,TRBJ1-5,TGTGCCAGCAGCTACAGGGGAGGGGGCAATCAGCCCCAGCATTTT,CASSYRGGGNQPQHF
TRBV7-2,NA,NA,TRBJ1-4,TGTGCCAGCAGCCCCCGGGTCGCGACTAATGAAAAACTGTTTTTT,CASSPRVATNEKLFF
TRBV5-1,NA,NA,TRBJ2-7,TGCGCCAGCAGCTTTGGAGGAGCCTCCTACGAGCAGTACTTC,CASSFGGASYEQYF
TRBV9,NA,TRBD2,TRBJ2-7,TGTGCCAGCAGCGTAGTCCCGACTAGCGGCTCCTACGAGCAGTACTTC,CASSVVPTSGSYEQYF
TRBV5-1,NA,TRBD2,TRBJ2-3,TGCGCCAGCAGCTTCATCACTAGCGGGAGGGCTGTAGATACGCAGTATTTT,CASSFITSGRAVDTQYF
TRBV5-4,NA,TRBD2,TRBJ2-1,TGTGCCAGCAGGCCGGGACTAGCGGGAGTGTCCTACAATGAGCAGTTCTTC,CASRPGLAGVSYNEQFF
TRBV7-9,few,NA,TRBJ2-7,TGTGCCAGCAGCTTCGCGGGGACGTTCTACTTC,CASSFAGTFYF
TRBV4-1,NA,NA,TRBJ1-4,TGCGCCAGCAGCCAAGAGTTAGGGGTTCTGTTTTTT,CASSQELGVLFF
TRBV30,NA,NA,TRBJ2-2,TGTGCCTGGAGCGGGGGCGCCGGGGAGCTGTTTTTT,CAWSGGAGELFF